The clone carrying this T cell receptor beta chain was seen only a few times. The record originates from a study of Graves' ophthalmopathy and Graves' hyperthyroidism. CDR3 size: 14 residues. V was clipped by 5 bases and J by 6 bases, with 11 bases between them. Germline V gives CDR1 SGHAT, CDR2 FQNNGV. RNA served as the template for amplifying TCR beta CDR3 regions. A first-round RT-PCR used HTBI primers, followed by a second-round multiplex PCR. TCRdb re-called the multiplex PCR reads with MiXCR, one entry per CDR3 protein. The table has approximately 480,000 distinct CDR3 sequences, 13% to 15% seen once; the top ten hold over 8%.

Sequencing used blood. This TCR was recovered from a woman in her twenties or thirties with Graves' ophthalmopathy. The V and J genes are TRBV11-2 and TRBJ1-6, with D possibly matching TRBD1 (5 bases). The CDR3 nucleotides are TGTGCCAGCAGCCCCTTAGGGGCTAATTCACCCCTCCACTTT. It is translated as CASSPLGANSPLHF.